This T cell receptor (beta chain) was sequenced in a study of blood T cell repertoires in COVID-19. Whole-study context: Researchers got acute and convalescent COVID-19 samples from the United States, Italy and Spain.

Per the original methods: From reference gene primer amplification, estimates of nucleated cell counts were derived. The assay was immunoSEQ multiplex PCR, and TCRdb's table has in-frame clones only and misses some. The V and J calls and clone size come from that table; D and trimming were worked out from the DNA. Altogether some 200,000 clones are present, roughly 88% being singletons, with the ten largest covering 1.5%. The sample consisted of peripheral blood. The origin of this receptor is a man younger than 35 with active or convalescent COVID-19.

CDR3 residues: CASSLFRGGELFF. In nucleotides, the CDR3 is TGTGCCAGCAGCCTCTTTAGGGGCGGGGAGCTGTTTTTT. The V gene is TRBV5-4, the J gene TRBJ2-2, with D perhaps TRBD1 (5 bases). The germline V and J ends were trimmed by 4 bases and 7 bases, with 11 bases remaining between them. There are 13 residues in the CDR3. Germline V lookup: CDR1 SGHNT, CDR2 YYREEE (reference sequence).